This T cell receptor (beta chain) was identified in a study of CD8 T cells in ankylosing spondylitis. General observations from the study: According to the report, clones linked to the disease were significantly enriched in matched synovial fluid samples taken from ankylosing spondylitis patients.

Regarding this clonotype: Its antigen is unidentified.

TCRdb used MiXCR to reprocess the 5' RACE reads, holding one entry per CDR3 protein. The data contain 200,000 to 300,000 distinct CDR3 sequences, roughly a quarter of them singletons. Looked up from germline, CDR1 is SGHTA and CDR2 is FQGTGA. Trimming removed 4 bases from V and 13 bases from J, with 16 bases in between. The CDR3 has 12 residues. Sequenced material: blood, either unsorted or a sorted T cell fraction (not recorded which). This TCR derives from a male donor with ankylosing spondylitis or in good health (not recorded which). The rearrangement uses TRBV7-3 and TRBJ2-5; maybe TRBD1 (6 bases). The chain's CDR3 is CASSYLDSWAYF. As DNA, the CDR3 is TGTGCCAGCAGCTACCTGGACAGTTGGGCGTACTTC.